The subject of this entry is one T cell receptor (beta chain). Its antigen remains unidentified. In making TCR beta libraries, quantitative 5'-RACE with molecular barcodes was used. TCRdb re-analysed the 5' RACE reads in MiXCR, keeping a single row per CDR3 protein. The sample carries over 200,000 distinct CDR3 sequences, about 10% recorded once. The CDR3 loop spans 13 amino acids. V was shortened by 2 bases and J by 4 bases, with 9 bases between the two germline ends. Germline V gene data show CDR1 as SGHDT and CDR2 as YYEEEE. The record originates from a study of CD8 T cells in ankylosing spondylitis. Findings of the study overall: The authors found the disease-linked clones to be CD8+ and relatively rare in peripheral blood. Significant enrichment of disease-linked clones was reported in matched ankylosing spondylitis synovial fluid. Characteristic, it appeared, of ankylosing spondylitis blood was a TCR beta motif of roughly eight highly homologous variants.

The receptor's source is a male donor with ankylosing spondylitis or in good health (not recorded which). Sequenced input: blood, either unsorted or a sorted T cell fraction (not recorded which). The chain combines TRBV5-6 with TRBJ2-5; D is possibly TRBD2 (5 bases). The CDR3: CASSFQDLETQYF. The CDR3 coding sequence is TGTGCCAGCAGCTTCCAGGACTTAGAGACCCAGTACTTC.